Presented here are 23 T cell receptor beta chains from one specimen sequenced in a study of cytomegalovirus exposure and HLA in healthy donors. The PCR used 60 Vbeta and 13 Jbeta primers. Using immunoSEQ multiplex PCR, the repertoire was profiled, and TCRdb retains in-frame clones only, with some absent. The sample holds around 150,000 clones. Material: PBMCs. The receptors originated from a man aged 35 to 55 in good health and CMV-seronegative.

The rearrangement joins TRBV7-8 to TRBJ1-1, with 7 bases matching TRBD1. There are 11 residues in the CDR3. Trimming at V came to 3 bases and at J to 10 bases, leaving 2 bases not matched to a gene. Germline assignment: CDR1 SGHVS and CDR2 FQNEAQ. CDR3 DNA: TGTGCCAGCAGCTTGACAGGGTCAGCTTTCTTT. Residues: CASSLTGSAFF.

The chain links TRBV6-5 to TRBJ2-7, with D possibly TRBD1 on 5 matching bases. Germline V lookup: CDR1 MNHEY, CDR2 SVGAGI. The V and J ends lost 2 bases and 3 bases respectively, with 11 bases between them. This CDR3 contains 14 residues. In DNA form, the CDR3 reads TGTGCCAGCAGTTACCAGGGAAATTTCTACGAGCAGTACTTC. This codes for CASSYQGNFYEQYF.

CDR3 region: CASRSTDRDYTEAFF. The CDR3 DNA reads as TGTGCCAGCAGATCTACGGACAGGGATTACACTGAAGCTTTCTTT. The chain carries TRBV28 and TRBJ1-1; 8 bases match TRBD1. Germline trimming cut 6 bases from V and 3 bases from J; bases unmatched to any gene: 9. CDR3 size: 15 residues. Germline values: CDR1 MDHEN, CDR2 SYDVKM.

This chain uses TRBV27 with TRBJ2-7; perhaps TRBD1 as D (6 bases). Trimming stripped 3 bases from V and 0 bases from J, with 9 bases between. The CDR3 runs to 14 residues. CDR1 MNHEY and CDR2 SMNVEV come from the germline V gene (reference sequence). This CDR3 reads CASSFQGGSYEQYF. The CDR3 DNA follows: TGTGCCAGCAGTTTCCAAGGGGGCTCCTACGAGCAGTACTTC.

The chain carries TRBV27 and TRBJ2-3; D might be TRBD2 (5 bases). Per the germline V gene, CDR1 is MNHEY and CDR2 is SMNVEV (reference sequence). The CDR3 has 13 residues. The V end was cut by 1 base, the J end by 4 bases, with 6 bases between. The CDR3 DNA is TGTGCCAGCAGTTTATTGGAGGCAGATACGCAGTATTTT. This codes for CASSLLEADTQYF.

V gene TRBV7-6 combines with J gene TRBJ2-1, with D tentatively TRBD1 (6 bases). Deletions cut 5 bases from V and 0 bases from J, with 20 bases between. This CDR3 region has 18 residues. The germline gives CDR1 SGHVS, CDR2 FNYEAQ. The CDR3 DNA reads TGTGCCAGCAGCCCTGGACAGTCCTCCCTGAGCTCCTACAATGAGCAGTTCTTC. Protein product: CASSPGQSSLSSYNEQFF.

The genes are TRBV7-2 and TRBJ2-5; D remains ambiguous. CDR3 length: 15 residues. Germline-derived CDR1 and CDR2 are SGHTA and FQGNSA. V dropped 3 bases and J dropped 4 bases, with 15 bases sitting between them. The CDR3 loop reads CASSLGRNIRETQYF. In nucleotides, the CDR3 is TGTGCCAGCAGCTTGGGCAGAAACATACGAGAGACCCAGTACTTC. Full variable domain (outside the CDR3, taken from reference TRBV7-2 and TRBJ2-5): GAGVSQSPSNKVTEKGKDVELRCDPISGHTALYWYRQSLGQGLEFLIYFQGNSAPDKSGLPSDRFSAERTGGSVSTLTIQRTQQEDSAVYLCASSLGRNIRETQYFGPGTRLLVL.

The genes are TRBV10-3 and TRBJ1-6, with D maybe TRBD1 (6 bases). The CDR3 is 13 residues long. Germline loops: CDR1 ENHRY, CDR2 SYGVKD. The V end was cut by 8 bases, the J end by 9 bases, with 14 bases between. CDR3 sequence: CAISTGASSPLHF. CDR3 bases: TGTGCCATCTCGACAGGAGCAAGTTCACCCCTCCACTTT.

This chain connects TRBV9 to TRBJ2-3; no firm D call. The CDR3 spans 16 residues. Germline V CDR1 and CDR2: SGDLS, YYNGEE. Trimming left V 0 bases short and J 2 bases short, with 13 bases between. In nucleotides, the CDR3 is TGTGCCAGCAGCGTAGATGCAGAACTATTCACAGATACGCAGTATTTT. Translated: CASSVDAELFTDTQYF.

V gene TRBV5-1 combines with J gene TRBJ2-1; 7 positions match TRBD1. CDR3 length: 14 amino acids. With 0 bases clipped from V and 7 bases from J, the junction kept 4 bases outside the gene matches. Looked up from germline, CDR1 is SGHRS and CDR2 is YFSETQ. CDR3 loop: CASSLGTGGNEQFF. CDR3 nucleotides: TGCGCCAGCAGCTTGGGGACAGGCGGGAATGAGCAGTTCTTC.

V and J are TRBV6-6 and TRBJ2-7; the match to TRBD1 covers 9 bases. The J segment lost 7 bases and the V segment lost 7 bases, leaving 11 bases of the junction unmatched. The CDR3 consists of 14 residues. The germline gives CDR1 MNHNY, CDR2 SVGAGI (reference sequence). CDR3 coding DNA: TGTGCCAGCACCCCCGGGACAGGGATCAGTGAGCAGTACTTC. It yields the protein CASTPGTGISEQYF.

This chain uses TRBV5-4 with TRBJ2-5, with D perhaps matching TRBD2 (5 bases). CDR1 and CDR2 from the germline V gene are SGHNT and YYREEE (reference sequence). This CDR3 contains 12 residues. V lost 5 bases and J 6 bases, leaving 11 bases between the germline ends. CDR3 sequence (DNA): TGTGCCAGCAGAGGAGGACTTCAGACCCAGTACTTC. The encoded protein is CASRGGLQTQYF.

The V and J genes are TRBV5-1 and TRBJ2-2, with D tentatively TRBD1 (6 bases). The CDR3 loop spans 15 amino acids. Germline V gene lookup returns CDR1 SGHRS and CDR2 YFSETQ. Trimming shortened V by 6 bases and J by 4 bases, and 16 bases separated the two germline ends. The CDR3 region is CASTEQGTLTGELFF. The CDR3 coding sequence is TGCGCCAGCACAGAACAGGGCACCCTCACCGGGGAGCTGTTTTTT.

The chain has TRBV2 and TRBJ2-5; 9 bases fit TRBD1. J lost 4 bases, V lost 5 bases, and 2 bases had no gene match. The germline gives CDR1 SNHLY, CDR2 FYNNEI. The CDR3 loop spans 13 amino acids. The CDR3 is CASSTDRGETQYF. The CDR3 nucleotides are TGTGCCAGCAGTACGGACAGGGGAGAGACCCAGTACTTC.

The rearrangement joins TRBV6-1 to TRBJ1-2; perhaps TRBD1 as D (6 bases). Per germline, CDR1 MNHNS and CDR2 SASEGT. The germline V and J ends were trimmed by 1 base and 4 bases, with 19 bases remaining between them. The CDR3 loop spans 17 amino acids. The CDR3 region has the DNA TGTGCCAGCAGTGAAGGAGGGTCGGGGGGGCCGGGCTATGGCTACACCTTC. Protein: CASSEGGSGGPGYGYTF.

This sequence joins TRBV19 and TRBJ1-1, with D possibly TRBD1 on 5 matching bases. This CDR3 spans 17 amino acids. In germline, CDR1 is LNHDA, CDR2 SQIVND (reference sequence). V shed 0 bases and J shed 1 base, with 15 bases lying between them. CDR3 residues: CASSIDRTGPSNTEAFF. CDR3 nucleotide sequence: TGTGCCAGTAGTATAGATCGAACAGGCCCGTCGAACACTGAAGCTTTCTTT. Looking up the rest from reference TRBV19 and TRBJ1-1 gives the full variable domain: DGGITQSPKYLFRKEGQNVTLSCEQNLNHDAMYWYRQDPGQGLRLIYYSQIVNDFQKGDIAEGYSVSREKKESFPLTVTSAQKNPTAFYLCASSIDRTGPSNTEAFFGQGTRLTVV.

V gene TRBV19 combines with J gene TRBJ1-3, with a weak D call TRBD1 (5 bases). Trimming removed 10 bases at V and 2 bases at J, with 12 bases between. The CDR3 totals 13 residues. The germline V gene has CDR1 LNHDA and CDR2 SQIVND (reference sequence). The CDR3 sequence is CATRPGTGNTIYF. CDR3 bases: TGTGCCACCAGACCAGGGACTGGAAACACCATATATTTT.

This rearrangement joins TRBV12-5 to TRBJ2-1; D gene ambiguous. CDR3 length: 11 residues. V was shortened by 3 bases and J by 7 bases, with 4 bases between the two germline ends. Germline V gene sequence: CDR1 LGHNT, CDR2 FRNRAP. CDR3 region: CASGFPNEQFF. The CDR3 coding sequence is TGTGCTAGTGGTTTCCCAAATGAGCAGTTCTTC.

The chain combines TRBV9 with TRBJ2-1; the D gene is possibly TRBD2 (6 bases). V was shortened by 2 bases and J by 9 bases, with 9 bases between the two germline ends. From germline, CDR1 is SGDLS and CDR2 YYNGEE. The CDR3 spans 12 residues. CDR3 amino acids: CASSVSGSEQFF. The CDR3 DNA follows: TGTGCCAGCAGCGTTAGCGGTAGTGAGCAGTTCTTC.

The chain carries TRBV4-2 and TRBJ1-2; no firm D call. The CDR3 consists of 18 residues. Germline V lookup: CDR1 LGHNA, CDR2 YNFKEQ. Trimming removed 0 bases from V and 4 bases from J, with 21 bases in between. The DNA for the CDR3 is TGTGCCAGCAGCCAAGAGTCGAGTTTGCTTAACTCGATCTATGGCTACACCTTC. This codes for CASSQESSLLNSIYGYTF.

The chain is built from TRBV27 and TRBJ2-6; possibly TRBD2 for D (5 bases). This CDR3 is 16 amino acids long. The germline V gene encodes CDR1 MNHEY and CDR2 SMNVEV (reference sequence). The germline V and J ends were trimmed by 0 bases and 2 bases, with 8 bases remaining between them. CDR3 coding DNA: TGTGCCAGCAGTTTATCGGCCGGGGCTGGGGCCAACGTCCTGACTTTC. Amino acid sequence: CASSLSAGAGANVLTF.

The V and J genes are TRBV9 and TRBJ1-3, with D perhaps TRBD1 (5 bases). The ends were cut back, 0 bases at V and 5 bases at J, with 12 bases in the middle. Germline V gene lookup returns CDR1 SGDLS and CDR2 YYNGEE. The CDR3 sequence is 15 residues long. CDR3 bases: TGTGCCAGCAGCGTAGGGGGCCAAACAAGAAACACCATATATTTT. Residues: CASSVGGQTRNTIYF.

The chain links TRBV29-1 to TRBJ2-2, with 12 bases fitting TRBD2. The V and J ends lost 4 bases and 6 bases, in that order; junction bases with no gene match: 12. The V gene's germline CDR1 is SQVTM and CDR2 ANQGSEA. The CDR3 consists of 17 residues. For the CDR3, the DNA is TGCAGCGTTGTATCGATCCTAGCGGGGGGGCGTGCCGGGGAGCTGTTTTTT. It is translated as CSVVSILAGGRAGELFF.